Only a few counts were recorded for the clone carrying this T cell receptor (beta chain). This record belongs to a study of T-cell reconstitution after alpha-beta-depleted transplantation in children. A library of TCRbeta sequences, prepared with unique molecular identifiers, was generated. MiXCR, run by TCRdb on the PCR reads, gives a single entry per CDR3 protein. The table includes around 600,000 distinct CDR3 sequences, 15% to 20% detected once. CDR3 length equals 16 residues. Trimming removed 0 bases from V and 1 base from J, with 9 bases in between. Germline lookup yields CDR1 LNHNV and CDR2 YYDKDF (reference sequence).

The receptor comes from a human donor who donated a stem cell graft to a child with acute myeloid leukemia. Sequencing used PBMCs from the stem cell graft donor, obtained from the stem cell graft. This rearrangement joins TRBV15 to TRBJ2-2, with D tentatively TRBD2 (5 bases). The CDR3: CATSRDRGRNTGELFF. CDR3 coding DNA: TGTGCCACCAGCAGAGATCGAGGGAGGAACACCGGGGAGCTGTTTTTT.